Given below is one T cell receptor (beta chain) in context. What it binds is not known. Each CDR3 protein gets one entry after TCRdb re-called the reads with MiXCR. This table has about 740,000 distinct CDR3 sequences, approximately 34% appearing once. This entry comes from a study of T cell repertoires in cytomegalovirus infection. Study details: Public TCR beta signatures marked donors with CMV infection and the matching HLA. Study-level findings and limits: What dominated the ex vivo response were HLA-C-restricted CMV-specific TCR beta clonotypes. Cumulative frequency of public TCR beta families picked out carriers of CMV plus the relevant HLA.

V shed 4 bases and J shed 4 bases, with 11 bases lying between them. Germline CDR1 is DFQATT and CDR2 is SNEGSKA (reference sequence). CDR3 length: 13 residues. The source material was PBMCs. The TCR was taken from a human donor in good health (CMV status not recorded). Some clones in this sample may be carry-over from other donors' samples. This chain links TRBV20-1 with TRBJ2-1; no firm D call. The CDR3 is CSATGPPYNEQFF. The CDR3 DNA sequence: TGCAGTGCTACGGGCCCTCCTTACAATGAGCAGTTCTTC.